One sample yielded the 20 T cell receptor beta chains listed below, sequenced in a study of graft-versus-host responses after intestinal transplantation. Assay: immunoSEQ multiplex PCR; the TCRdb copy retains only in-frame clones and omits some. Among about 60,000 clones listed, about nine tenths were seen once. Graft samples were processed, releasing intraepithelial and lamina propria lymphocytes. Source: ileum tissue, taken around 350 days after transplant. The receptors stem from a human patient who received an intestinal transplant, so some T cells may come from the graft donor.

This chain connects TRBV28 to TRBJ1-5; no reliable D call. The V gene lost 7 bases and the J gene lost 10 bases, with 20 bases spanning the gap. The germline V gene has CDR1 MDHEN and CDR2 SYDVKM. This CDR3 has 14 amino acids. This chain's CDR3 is CASKGGGPQGPQHF. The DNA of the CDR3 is TGTGCCAGCAAGGGAGGAGGGCCCCAAGGTCCCCAGCATTTT.

The CDR3 is CASSLAREGGNEQFF. The CDR3 DNA follows: TGCGCCAGCAGCTTGGCCCGGGAAGGGGGCAATGAGCAGTTCTTC. The rearrangement uses TRBV5-1 and TRBJ2-1, with a weak D call TRBD1 (6 bases). The germline CDR1 and CDR2 sequences are SGHRS and YFSETQ. CDR3 length equals 15 residues. V gave up 0 bases and J gave up 6 bases, with 13 bases separating them. The whole variable domain, remainder taken from reference TRBV5-1 and TRBJ2-1, is KAGVTQTPRYLIKTRGQQVTLSCSPISGHRSVSWYQQTPGQGLQFLFEYFSETQRNKGNFPGRFSGRQFSNSRSEMNVSTLELGDSALYLCASSLAREGGNEQFFGPGTRLTVL.

CDR3 nucleotides: TGTGCCAGCAGTGAAGATCCTAGCTTGGGGGAGACCCAGTACTTC. Translation: CASSEDPSLGETQYF. This sequence joins TRBV6-1 and TRBJ2-5; possible D gene TRBD2, 5 bases. The CDR3 sequence is 15 residues long. The germline V gene encodes CDR1 MNHNS and CDR2 SASEGT. Trimming removed 1 base at V and 5 bases at J, with 14 bases between.

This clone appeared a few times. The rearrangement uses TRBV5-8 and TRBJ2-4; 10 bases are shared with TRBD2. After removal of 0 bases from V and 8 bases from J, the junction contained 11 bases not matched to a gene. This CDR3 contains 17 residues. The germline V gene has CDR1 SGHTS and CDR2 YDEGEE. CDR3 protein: CASSLDSGRTSDYIQYF. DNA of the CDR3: TGTGCCAGCAGCTTGGATAGCGGGAGGACCTCGGATTACATTCAGTACTTC.

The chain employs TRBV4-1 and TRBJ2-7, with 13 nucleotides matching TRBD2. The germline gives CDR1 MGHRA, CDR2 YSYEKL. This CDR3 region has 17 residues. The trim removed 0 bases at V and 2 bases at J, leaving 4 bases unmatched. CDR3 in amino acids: CASSQDRTSGRPYEQYF. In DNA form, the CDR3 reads TGCGCCAGCAGCCAAGATCGGACTAGCGGGAGACCCTACGAGCAGTACTTC.

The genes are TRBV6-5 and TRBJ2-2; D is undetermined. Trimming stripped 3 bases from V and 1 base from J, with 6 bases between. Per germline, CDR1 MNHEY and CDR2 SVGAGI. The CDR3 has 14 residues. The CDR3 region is CASSYTENTGELFF. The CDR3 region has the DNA TGTGCCAGCAGTTATACCGAGAACACCGGGGAGCTGTTTTTT.

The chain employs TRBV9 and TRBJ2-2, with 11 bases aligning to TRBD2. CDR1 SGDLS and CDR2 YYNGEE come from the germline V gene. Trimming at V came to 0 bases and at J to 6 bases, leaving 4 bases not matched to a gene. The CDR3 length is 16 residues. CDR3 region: CASSVGGSGRAGELFF. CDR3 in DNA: TGTGCCAGCAGCGTAGGAGGTAGCGGGAGGGCCGGGGAGCTGTTTTTT.

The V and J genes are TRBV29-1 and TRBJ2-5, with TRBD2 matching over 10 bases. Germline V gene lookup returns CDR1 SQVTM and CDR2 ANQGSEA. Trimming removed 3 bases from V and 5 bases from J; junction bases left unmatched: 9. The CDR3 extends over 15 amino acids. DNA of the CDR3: TGCAGCGTTGAGCGGGCAGCGGGAGGGTCGGAGACCCAGTACTTC. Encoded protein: CSVERAAGGSETQYF.

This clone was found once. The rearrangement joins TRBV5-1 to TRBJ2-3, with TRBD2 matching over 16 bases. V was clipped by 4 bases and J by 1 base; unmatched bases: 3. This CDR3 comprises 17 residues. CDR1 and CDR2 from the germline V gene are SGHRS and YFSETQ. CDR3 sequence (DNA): TGCGCCAGCAGCCTGGGACTAGCGGGAGGGCGCACAGATACGCAGTATTTT. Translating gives CASSLGLAGGRTDTQYF.

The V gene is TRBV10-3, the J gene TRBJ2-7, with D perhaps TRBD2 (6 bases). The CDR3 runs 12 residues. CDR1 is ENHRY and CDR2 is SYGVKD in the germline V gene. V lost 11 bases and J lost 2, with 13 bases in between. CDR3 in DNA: TGTGCCGTCAAAGGAGGGGCCTACGAGCAGTACTTC. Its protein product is CAVKGGAYEQYF.

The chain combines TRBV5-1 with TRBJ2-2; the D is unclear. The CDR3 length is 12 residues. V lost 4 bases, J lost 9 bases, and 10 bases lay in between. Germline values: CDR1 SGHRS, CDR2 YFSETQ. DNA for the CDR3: TGCGCCAGCAGCCAAGACGTCAGGGAGCTGTTTTTT. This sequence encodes CASSQDVRELFF.

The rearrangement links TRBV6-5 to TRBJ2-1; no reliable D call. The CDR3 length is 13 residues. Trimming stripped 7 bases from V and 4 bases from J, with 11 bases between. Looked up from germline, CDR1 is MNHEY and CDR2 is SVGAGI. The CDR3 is CASTGSNYNEQFF. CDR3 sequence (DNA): TGTGCCAGCACTGGAAGCAATTACAATGAGCAGTTCTTC.

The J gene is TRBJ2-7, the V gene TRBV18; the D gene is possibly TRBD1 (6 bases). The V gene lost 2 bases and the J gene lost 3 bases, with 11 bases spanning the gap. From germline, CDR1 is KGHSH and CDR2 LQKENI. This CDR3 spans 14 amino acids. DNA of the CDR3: TGTGCCAGCTCACCAGGGACATCCGGCTACGAGCAGTACTTC. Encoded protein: CASSPGTSGYEQYF.

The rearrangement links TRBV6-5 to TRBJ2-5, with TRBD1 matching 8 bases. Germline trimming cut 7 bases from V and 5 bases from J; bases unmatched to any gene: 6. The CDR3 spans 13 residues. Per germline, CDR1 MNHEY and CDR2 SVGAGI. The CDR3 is CASTSGGAETQYF. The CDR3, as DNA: TGTGCCAGCACCTCAGGGGGCGCGGAGACCCAGTACTTC.

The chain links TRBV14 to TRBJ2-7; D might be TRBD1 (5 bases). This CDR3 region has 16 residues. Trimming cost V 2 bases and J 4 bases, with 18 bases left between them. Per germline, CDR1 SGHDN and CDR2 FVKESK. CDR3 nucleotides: TGTGCCAGCAGCCAAAGATTTAAGGGGCAGTCTTACGAGCAGTACTTC. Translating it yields CASSQRFKGQSYEQYF.

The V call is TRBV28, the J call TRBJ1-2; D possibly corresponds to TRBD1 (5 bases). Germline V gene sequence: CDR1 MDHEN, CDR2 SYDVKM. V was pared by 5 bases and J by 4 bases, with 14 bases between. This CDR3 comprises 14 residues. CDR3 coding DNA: TGTGCCAGCAGTACCCCAGGGTCGGGCTATGGCTACACCTTC. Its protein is CASSTPGSGYGYTF.

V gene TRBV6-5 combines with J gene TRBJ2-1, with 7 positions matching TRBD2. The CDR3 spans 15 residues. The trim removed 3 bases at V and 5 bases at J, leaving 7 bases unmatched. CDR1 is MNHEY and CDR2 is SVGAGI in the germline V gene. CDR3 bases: TGTGCCAGCAGTTATATGGCTAGCGGAAACAATGAGCAGTTCTTC. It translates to CASSYMASGNNEQFF.

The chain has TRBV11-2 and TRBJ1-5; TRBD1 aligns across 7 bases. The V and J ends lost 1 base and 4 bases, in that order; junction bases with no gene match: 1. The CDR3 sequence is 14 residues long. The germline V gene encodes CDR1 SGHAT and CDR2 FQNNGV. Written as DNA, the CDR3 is TGTGCCAGCAGCTTAGGACAGGGAAATCAGCCCCAGCATTTT. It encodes CASSLGQGNQPQHF.

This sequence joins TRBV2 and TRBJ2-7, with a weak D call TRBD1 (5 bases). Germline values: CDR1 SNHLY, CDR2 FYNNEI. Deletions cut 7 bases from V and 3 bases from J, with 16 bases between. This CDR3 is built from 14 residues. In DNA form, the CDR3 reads TGTGCCAGCACCGCAGGGTCCCACTACTACGAGCAGTACTTC. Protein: CASTAGSHYYEQYF.

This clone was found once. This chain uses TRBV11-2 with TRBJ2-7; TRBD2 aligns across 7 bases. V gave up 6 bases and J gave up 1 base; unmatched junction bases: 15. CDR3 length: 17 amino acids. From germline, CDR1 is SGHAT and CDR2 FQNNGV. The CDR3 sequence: CASSLRVGSGTSYEQYF. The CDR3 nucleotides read TGTGCCAGCAGTCTCCGGGTGGGAAGCGGGACGTCCTACGAGCAGTACTTC.